The clone carrying this T cell receptor beta chain was seen repeatedly, ten times or more. Germline V lookup: CDR1 SEHNR, CDR2 FQNEAQ (reference sequence). V was pared by 5 bases and J by 2 bases, with 4 bases of the junction left unmatched. CDR3 length: 15 residues. The patients chosen for sequencing had shown expansion of CD8+CD57+ cells (detected by flow cytometry). Untreated patients provided the blood samples, with no therapy given before sampling. The data were taken from a study of CD8+CD57+ T cells in acquired aplastic anemia. According to the study, genomic DNA was the template for TCR beta VDJ and CDR3 profiling. Via MiXCR, TCRdb re-called the reads, giving one row per CDR3 protein. This sample yields some 170,000 distinct CDR3 sequences, of which 40% to 50% are seen a single time; 0.85% to 1.2% belongs to the top ten.

Input material: sorted CD4+, CD8+, or CD8+CD57+ T cells (not recorded which) from PBMCs. V usage is TRBV7-9 and J usage is TRBJ1-3, with 9 bases matching TRBD1. The receptor's source is a human donor with aplastic anemia. The CDR3 spells CASSRDRVAGNTIYF. DNA of the CDR3: TGTGCCAGCAGCCGGGACAGGGTGGCTGGAAACACCATATATTTT. Supplemented by reference TRBV7-9 and TRBJ1-3, the full variable domain reads DTGVSQNPRHKITKRGQNVTFRCDPISEHNRLYWYRQTLGQGPEFLTYFQNEAQLEKSRLLSDRFSAERPKGSFSTLEIQRTEQGDSAMYLCASSRDRVAGNTIYFGEGSWLTVV.